This T cell receptor (beta chain) was captured in a study of blood T cell repertoires in COVID-19. Study summary: Samples came from the United States, Italy and Spain, spanning acute and convalescent COVID-19. T cells, B-cell-depleted T cells, or PBMCs supplied cDNA or gDNA.

V lost 2 bases and J lost 5, with 13 bases in between. Germline V gives CDR1 MDHEN, CDR2 SYDVKM. The CDR3 spans 15 residues. The protocol was immunoSEQ multiplex PCR, while the TCRdb copy is restricted to in-frame clones and leaves out a portion. This sample carries more than 200,000 clones, roughly 84% of them seen once, and the ten largest clones take approximately 4%. This clone was observed a handful of times. The sample consisted of peripheral blood. This receptor was identified in a man aged 55-75 years with acute or convalescent COVID-19. V gene TRBV28 combines with J gene TRBJ1-5; D is uncertain. Written as DNA, the CDR3 is TGTGCCAGCAGTTTAAGCTCAGGCCTTTATCAGCCCCAGCATTTT. Its translation: CASSLSSGLYQPQHF.